This T cell receptor beta chain is from a study of spatial heterogeneity in lung cancer. This clonotype was counted at least ten times. CDR3 length equals 14 residues. Trimming left V 4 bases short and J 6 bases short, with 18 bases between. The germline gives CDR1 DFQATT, CDR2 SNEGSKA (reference sequence). TCRdb passed the 5' RACE reads through MiXCR, listing each CDR3 protein once. This sample has 25,000 or so distinct CDR3 sequences, with 3% to 3.5% found just once. As to time point: sample taken at primary tumor resection. Tumor, nontumor lung or frozen PBMC supplied whole RNA, sequenced without sorting.

The receptor was derived from a female donor with early-stage non-small cell lung cancer. The chain combines TRBV20-1 with TRBJ1-2, with D possibly being TRBD1 (5 bases). The sample was PBMCs, taken at surgery. CDR3 DNA: TGCAGTGCTACCGGGACGCCTGGGCCCAATGGCTACACCTTC. This gives the protein CSATGTPGPNGYTF.